This T cell receptor (beta chain) was profiled in a study of molecular identifiers for immune sequencing clone quantification. The CDR3 has 13 amino acids. V gave up 1 base and J gave up 5 bases, with 9 bases separating them. The germline CDR1 and CDR2 sequences are SGHAT and FQNNGV. Using its own MiXCR run on the PCR reads, TCRdb lists one record per CDR3 protein. The sample lists a few hundred thousand distinct CDR3 sequences; around 25% were seen once. The rearrangement links TRBV11-2 to TRBJ2-7; TRBD2 might be the D (5 bases). This receptor was identified in a human donor in good health. Some libraries in this study had Jurkat cell RNA spiked in. Sequencing used naive CD8+ T cells from blood, with Jurkat cell RNA spiked in. Indicated subset: FACS-sorted CD8+CD4-CCR7+CD45RA+ naive T cells. The CDR3 bases are TGTGCCAGCAGCTTAGGATACGGGGACGAGCAGTACTTC. Amino acid sequence: CASSLGYGDEQYF.